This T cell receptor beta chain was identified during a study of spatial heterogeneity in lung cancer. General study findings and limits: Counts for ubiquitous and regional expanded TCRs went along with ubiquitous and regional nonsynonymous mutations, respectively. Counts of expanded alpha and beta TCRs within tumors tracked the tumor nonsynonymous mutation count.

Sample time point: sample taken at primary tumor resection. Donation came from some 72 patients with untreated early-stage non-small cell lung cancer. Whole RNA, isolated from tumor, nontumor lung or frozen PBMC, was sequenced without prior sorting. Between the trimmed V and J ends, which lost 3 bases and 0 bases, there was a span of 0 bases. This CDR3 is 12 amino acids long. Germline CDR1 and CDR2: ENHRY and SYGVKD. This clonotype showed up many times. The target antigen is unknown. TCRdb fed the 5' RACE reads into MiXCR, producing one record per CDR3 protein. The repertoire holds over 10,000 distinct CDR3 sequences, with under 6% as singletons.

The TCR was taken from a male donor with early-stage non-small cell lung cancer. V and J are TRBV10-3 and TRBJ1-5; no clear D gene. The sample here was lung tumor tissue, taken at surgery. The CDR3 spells CAISDSNQPQHF. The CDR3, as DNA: TGTGCCATCAGTGATAGCAATCAGCCCCAGCATTTT.